This TCR beta chain was sequenced in a study of T-cell memory formation after mild COVID-19. TCR alpha and TCR beta cDNA libraries carrying sample barcodes and UMIs came from 5'RACE with constant-segment primers. MiXCR was run by TCRdb on the 5' RACE reads, yielding one entry per CDR3 protein. Of approximately 200,000 distinct CDR3 sequences listed, around 15% are singletons. Study conclusions and caveats: Detection of some responders pre-infection suggested pre-existing cross-reactive memory T cells participated.

This clonotype came up a few times. The antigen is undetermined. This CDR3 comprises 11 residues. V was trimmed by 6 bases and J by 5 bases, leaving 8 bases between them. Germline V gives CDR1 DFQATT, CDR2 SNEGSKA (reference sequence). Material: PBMCs or a T cell subset sorted from them (not recorded which). The chain is built from TRBV20-1 and TRBJ2-1; no reliable D call. The sequence derives from an adult woman who had mild COVID-19 (a few samples of this study predate the infection). Cell type and time point are not known. The CDR3 DNA is TGCAGTGCCCCCCTAAACAATGAGCAGTTCTTC. Protein sequence: CSAPLNNEQFF.